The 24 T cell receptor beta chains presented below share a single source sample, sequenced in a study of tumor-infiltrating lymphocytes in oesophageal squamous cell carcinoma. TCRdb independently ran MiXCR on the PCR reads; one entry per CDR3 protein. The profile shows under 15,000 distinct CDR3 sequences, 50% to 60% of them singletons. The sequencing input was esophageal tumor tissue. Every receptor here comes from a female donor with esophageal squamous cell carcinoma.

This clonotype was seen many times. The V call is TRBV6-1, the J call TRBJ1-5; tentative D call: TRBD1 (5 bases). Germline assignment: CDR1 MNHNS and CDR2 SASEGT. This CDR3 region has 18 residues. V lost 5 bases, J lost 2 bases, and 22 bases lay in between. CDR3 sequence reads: CASSFTSPRRGGNQPQHF. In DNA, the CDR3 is TGTGCCAGCAGTTTTACTAGCCCTCGTAGAGGGGGCAATCAGCCCCAGCATTTT.

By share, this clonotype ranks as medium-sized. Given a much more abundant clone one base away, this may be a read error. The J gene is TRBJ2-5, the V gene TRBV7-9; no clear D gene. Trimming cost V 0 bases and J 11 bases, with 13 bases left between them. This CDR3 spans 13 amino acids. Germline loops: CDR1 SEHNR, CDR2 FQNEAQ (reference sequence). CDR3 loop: CASSLASLAEQYF. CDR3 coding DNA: TGTGCCAGCAGCTTAGCGAGTTTGGCAGAGCAGTACTTC.

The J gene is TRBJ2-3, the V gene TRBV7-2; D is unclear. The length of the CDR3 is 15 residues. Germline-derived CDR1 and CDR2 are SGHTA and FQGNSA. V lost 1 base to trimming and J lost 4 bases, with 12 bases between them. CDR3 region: CASSLGGALADTQYF. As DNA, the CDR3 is TGTGCCAGCAGCTTAGGAGGAGCTTTGGCAGATACGCAGTATTTT.

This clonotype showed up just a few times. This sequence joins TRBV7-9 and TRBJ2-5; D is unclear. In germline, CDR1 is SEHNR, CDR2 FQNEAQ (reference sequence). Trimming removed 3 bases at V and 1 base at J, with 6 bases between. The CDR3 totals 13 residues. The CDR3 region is CASSFGLQETQYF. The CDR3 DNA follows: TGTGCCAGCAGCTTCGGGCTCCAAGAGACCCAGTACTTC.

CDR3 residues: CASTTYVQQETQYF. The CDR3, as DNA: TGTGCCAGCACCACCTATGTTCAGCAAGAGACCCAGTACTTC. The J gene is TRBJ2-6, the V gene TRBV7-6, with D uncertain. The J call is uncertain, as TRBJ2-5 better fits the DNA end. This CDR3 is built from 14 residues. Germline V gene data show CDR1 as SGHVS and CDR2 as FNYEAQ.

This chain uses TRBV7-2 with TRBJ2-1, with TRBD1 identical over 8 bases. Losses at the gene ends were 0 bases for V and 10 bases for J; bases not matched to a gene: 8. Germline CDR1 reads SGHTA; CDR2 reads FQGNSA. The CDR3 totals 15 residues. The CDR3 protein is CASSLAGQGDSEQFF. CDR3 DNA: TGTGCCAGCAGCTTAGCAGGACAGGGCGATTCCGAGCAGTTCTTC.

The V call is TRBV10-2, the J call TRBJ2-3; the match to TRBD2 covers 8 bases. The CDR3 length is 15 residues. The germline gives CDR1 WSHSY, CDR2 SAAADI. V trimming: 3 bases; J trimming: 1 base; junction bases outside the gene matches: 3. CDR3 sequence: CASSDKRERTDTQYF. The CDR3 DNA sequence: TGCGCCAGCAGTGATAAGCGGGAGCGCACAGATACGCAGTATTTT.

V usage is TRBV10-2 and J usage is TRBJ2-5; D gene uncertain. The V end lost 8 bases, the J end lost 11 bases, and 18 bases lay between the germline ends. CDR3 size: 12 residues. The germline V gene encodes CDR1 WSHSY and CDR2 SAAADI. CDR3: CASAPFPDTQYF. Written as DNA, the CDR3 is TGCGCCAGCGCCCCCTTTCCAGATACGCAGTACTTC.

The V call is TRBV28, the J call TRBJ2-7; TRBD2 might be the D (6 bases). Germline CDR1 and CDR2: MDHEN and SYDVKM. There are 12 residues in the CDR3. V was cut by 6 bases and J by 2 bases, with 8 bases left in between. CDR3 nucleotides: TGTGCCAGCAGGGCGGGGACCTACGAGCAGTACTTC. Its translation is CASRAGTYEQYF.

The CDR3 DNA sequence: TGTGCCAGCACGCAGCTAGCGGGTGTCCACGAGCAGTACTTC. Amino acids: CASTQLAGVHEQYF. The chain is built from TRBV6-1 and TRBJ2-5, with 8 nucleotides matching TRBD2. The J call is in doubt because the DNA end fits TRBJ2-7 better. Germline V gene lookup returns CDR1 MNHNS and CDR2 SASEGT. CDR3 length: 14 residues.

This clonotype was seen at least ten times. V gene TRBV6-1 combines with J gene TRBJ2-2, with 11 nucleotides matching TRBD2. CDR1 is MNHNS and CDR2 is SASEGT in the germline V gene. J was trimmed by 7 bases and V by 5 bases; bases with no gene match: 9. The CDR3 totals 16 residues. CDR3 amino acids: CASSYSGRAVNGELFF. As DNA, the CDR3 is TGTGCCAGCAGTTATAGCGGGAGGGCCGTTAACGGGGAGCTGTTTTTT.

For the CDR3, the DNA is TGTGCCAGCAGCTTAGGGGGACAGGGCCAAGAGACCCAGTACTTC. Translated, it gives CASSLGGQGQETQYF. The chain employs TRBV7-2 and TRBJ2-7; 9 bases are shared with TRBD1. The DNA end lines up better with TRBJ2-5; the J call may be wrong. Germline values: CDR1 SGHTA, CDR2 FQGNSA. The CDR3 totals 15 residues.

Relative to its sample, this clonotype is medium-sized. Here the CDR3 DNA reads TGTGCCAGCAGTTCTGGGATCATTAGCTCCTACAATGAGCAGTTCTTC. Translating gives CASSSGIISSYNEQFF. This rearrangement joins TRBV27 to TRBJ2-1; D gene ambiguous. Germline V gives CDR1 MNHEY, CDR2 SMNVEV (reference sequence). This CDR3 has 16 amino acids. Trimming took 4 bases from V and 0 from J, leaving 13 bases between them.

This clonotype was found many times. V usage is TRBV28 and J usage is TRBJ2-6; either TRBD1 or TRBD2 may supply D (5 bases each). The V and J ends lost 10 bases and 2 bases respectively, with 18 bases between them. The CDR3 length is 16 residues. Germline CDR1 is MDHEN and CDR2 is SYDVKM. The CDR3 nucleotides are TGTGCCACCAAGAGGGGTCTCTCAACTGGGGCCAACGTCCTGACTTTC. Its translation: CATKRGLSTGANVLTF. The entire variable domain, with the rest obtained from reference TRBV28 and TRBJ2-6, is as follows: DVKVTQSSRYLVKRTGEKVFLECVQDMDHENMFWYRQDPGLGLRLIYFSYDVKMKEKGDIPEGYSVSREKKERFSLILESASTNQTSMYLCATKRGLSTGANVLTFGAGSRLTVL.

CDR3 nucleotide sequence: TGTGCCACCTCCGGGACAGAAGTGGAAAAACTGTTTTTT. This encodes CATSGTEVEKLFF. The chain couples TRBV24-1 to TRBJ1-4, with TRBD1 identical over 7 bases. The junction had 8 bases not matched to a gene; V was cut back by 9 bases and J by 8 bases. In germline, CDR1 is KGHDR, CDR2 SFDVKD. The CDR3 has 13 residues.

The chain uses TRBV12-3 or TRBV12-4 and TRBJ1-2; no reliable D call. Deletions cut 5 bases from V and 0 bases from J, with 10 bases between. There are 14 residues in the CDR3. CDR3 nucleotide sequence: TGTGCCAGCAGTCCACACGGAGCTAACTATGGCTACACCTTC. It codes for CASSPHGANYGYTF.

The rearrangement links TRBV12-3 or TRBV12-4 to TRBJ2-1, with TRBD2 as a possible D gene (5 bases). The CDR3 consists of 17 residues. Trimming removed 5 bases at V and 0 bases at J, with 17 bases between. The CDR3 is CASSQPQEGSSYNEQFF. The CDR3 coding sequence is TGTGCCAGCAGTCAACCCCAGGAAGGGAGCTCCTACAATGAGCAGTTCTTC.

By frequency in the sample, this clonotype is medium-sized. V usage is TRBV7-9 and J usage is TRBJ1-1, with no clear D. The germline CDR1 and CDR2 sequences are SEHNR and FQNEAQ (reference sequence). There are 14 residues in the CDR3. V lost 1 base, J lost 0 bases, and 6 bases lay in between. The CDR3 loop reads CASSLEHLNTEAFF. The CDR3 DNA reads TGTGCCAGCAGCTTAGAACATCTGAACACTGAAGCTTTCTTT.

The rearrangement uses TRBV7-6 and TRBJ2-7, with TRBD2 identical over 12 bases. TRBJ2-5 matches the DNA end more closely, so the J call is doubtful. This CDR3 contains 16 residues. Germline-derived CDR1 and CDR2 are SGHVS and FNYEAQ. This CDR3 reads CASSLTSGSGCETQYF. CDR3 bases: TGTGCCAGCAGCCTGACTAGCGGGAGTGGATGCGAGACCCAGTACTTC.

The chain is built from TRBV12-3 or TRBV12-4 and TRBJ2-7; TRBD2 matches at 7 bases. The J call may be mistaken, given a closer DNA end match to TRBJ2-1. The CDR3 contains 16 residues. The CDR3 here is CASSLRGGRSYNEQFF. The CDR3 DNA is TGTGCCAGCAGTTTAAGAGGCGGGAGATCCTACAATGAGCAGTTCTTC.

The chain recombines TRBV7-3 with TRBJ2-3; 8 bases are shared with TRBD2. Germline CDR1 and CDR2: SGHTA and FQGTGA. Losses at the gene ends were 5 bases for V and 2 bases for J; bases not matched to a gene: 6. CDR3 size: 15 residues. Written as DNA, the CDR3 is TGTGCCAGCAGCCGGCTAGCGGGCTACACAGATACGCAGTATTTT. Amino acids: CASSRLAGYTDTQYF.

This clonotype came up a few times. The CDR3 DNA reads TGTGCCAGCAGCTTAGGTTGGCTCTCCAATGAGCAGTTCTTC. It specifies CASSLGWLSNEQFF. The V call is TRBV7-2, the J call TRBJ2-4, with D unclear. The J call could be wrong; TRBJ2-1 is a better fit for the DNA end. The germline gives CDR1 SGHTA, CDR2 FQGNSA. The CDR3 has 14 residues.

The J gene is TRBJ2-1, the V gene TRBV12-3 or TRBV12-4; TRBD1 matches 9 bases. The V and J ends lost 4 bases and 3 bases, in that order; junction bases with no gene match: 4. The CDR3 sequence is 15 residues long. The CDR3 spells CASSSGQGVYNEQFF. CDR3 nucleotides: TGTGCCAGCAGTTCGGGACAGGGCGTCTACAATGAGCAGTTCTTC.

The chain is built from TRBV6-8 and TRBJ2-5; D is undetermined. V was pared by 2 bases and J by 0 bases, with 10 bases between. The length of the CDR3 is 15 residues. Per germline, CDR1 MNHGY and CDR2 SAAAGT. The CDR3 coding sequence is TGTGCCAGCAGTTACGTATCTGGGTACCAAGAGACCCAGTACTTC. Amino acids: CASSYVSGYQETQYF.